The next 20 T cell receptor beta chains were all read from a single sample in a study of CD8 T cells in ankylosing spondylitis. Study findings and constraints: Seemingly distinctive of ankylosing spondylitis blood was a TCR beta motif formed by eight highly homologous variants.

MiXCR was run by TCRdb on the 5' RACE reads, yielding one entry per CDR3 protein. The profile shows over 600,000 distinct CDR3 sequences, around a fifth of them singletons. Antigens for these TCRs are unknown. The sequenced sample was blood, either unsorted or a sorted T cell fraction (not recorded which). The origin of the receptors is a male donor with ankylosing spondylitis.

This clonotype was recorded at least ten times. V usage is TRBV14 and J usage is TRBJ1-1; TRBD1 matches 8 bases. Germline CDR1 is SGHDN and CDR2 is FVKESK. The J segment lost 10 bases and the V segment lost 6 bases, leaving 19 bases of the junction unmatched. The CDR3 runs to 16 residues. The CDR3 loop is CASRPVRRSGGQGAFF. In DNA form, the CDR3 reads TGTGCCAGCAGACCCGTGCGTCGGTCAGGGGGCCAAGGAGCTTTCTTT.

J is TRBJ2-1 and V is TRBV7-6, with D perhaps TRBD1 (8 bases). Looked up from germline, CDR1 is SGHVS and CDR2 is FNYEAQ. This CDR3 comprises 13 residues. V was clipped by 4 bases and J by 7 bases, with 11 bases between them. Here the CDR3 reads CASSSQGGNEQFF. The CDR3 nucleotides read TGTGCCAGCAGCTCACAGGGGGGGAATGAGCAGTTCTTC.

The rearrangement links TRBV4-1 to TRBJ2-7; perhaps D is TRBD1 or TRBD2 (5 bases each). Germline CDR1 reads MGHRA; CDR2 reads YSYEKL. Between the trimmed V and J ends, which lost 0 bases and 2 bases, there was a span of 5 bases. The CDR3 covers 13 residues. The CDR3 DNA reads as TGCGCCAGCAGCCAAGAGGGGGCCTACGAGCAGTACTTC. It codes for CASSQEGAYEQYF.

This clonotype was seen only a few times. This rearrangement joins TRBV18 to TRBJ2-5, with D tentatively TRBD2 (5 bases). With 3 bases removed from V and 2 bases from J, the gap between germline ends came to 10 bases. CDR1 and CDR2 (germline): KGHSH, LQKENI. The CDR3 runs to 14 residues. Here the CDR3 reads CASSPRVVQETQYF. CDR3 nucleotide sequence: TGTGCCAGCTCACCGAGGGTTGTGCAAGAGACCCAGTACTTC.

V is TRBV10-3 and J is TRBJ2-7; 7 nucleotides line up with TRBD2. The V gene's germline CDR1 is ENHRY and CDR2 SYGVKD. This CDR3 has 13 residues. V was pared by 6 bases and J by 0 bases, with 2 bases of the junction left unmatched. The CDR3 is CAIRGGGSYEQYF. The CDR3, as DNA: TGTGCCATCAGAGGCGGGGGCTCCTACGAGCAGTACTTC.

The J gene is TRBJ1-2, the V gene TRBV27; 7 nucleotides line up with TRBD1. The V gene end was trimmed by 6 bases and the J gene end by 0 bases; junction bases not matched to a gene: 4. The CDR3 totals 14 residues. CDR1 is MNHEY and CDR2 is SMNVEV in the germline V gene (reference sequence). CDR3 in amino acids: CASRLQGTNYGYTF. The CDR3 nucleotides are TGTGCCAGCAGGTTACAGGGGACTAACTATGGCTACACCTTC.

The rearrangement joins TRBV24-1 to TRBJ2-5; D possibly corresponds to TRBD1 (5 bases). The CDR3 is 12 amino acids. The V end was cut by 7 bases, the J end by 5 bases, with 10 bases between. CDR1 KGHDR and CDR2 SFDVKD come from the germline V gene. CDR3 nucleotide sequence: TGTGCCACCAGCAACCCAGGGGAGACCCAGTACTTC. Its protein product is CATSNPGETQYF.

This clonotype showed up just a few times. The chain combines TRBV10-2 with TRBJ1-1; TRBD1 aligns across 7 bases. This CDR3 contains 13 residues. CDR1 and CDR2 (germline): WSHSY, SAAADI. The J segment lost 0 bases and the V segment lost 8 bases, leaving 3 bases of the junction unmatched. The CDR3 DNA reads TGCGCCAGCCTAGGGGGCCTGAACACTGAAGCTTTCTTT. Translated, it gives CASLGGLNTEAFF.

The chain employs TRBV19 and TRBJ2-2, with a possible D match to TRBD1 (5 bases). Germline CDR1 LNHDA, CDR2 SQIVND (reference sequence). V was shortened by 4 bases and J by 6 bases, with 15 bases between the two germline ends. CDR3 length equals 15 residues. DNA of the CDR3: TGTGCCAGTAGTACGCAGGGATCTGGGGCCGGGGAGCTGTTTTTT. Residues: CASSTQGSGAGELFF.

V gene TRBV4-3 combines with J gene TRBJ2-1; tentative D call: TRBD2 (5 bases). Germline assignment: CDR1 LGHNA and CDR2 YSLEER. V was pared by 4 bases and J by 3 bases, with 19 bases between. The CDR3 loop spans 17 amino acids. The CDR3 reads CASSPTSGSGYYNEQFF. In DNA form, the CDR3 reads TGCGCCAGCAGCCCCACCTCGGGAAGCGGTTACTACAATGAGCAGTTCTTC.

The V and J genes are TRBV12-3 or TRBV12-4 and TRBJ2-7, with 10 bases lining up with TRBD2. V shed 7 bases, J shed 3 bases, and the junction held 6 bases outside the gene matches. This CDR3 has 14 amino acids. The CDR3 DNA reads TGTGCCAGCACCCAACTAGCGGGGAGCTACGAGCAGTACTTC. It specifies CASTQLAGSYEQYF.

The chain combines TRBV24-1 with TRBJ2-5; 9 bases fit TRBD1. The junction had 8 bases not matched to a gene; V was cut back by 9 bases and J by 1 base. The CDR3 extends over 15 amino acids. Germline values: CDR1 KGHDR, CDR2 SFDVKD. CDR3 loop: CATSHPTGGQETQYF. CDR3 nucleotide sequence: TGTGCCACCTCACACCCGACAGGGGGCCAAGAGACCCAGTACTTC.

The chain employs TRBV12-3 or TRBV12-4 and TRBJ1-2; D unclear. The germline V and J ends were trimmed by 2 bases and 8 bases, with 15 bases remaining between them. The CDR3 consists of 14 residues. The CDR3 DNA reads TGTGCCAGCAGTTTAACTCCTCGAGCTGGGGGCTACACCTTC. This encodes CASSLTPRAGGYTF.

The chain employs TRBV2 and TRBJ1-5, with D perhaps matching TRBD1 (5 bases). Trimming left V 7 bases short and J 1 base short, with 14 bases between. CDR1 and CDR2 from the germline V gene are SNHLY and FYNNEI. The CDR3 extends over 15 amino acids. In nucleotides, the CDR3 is TGTGCCAGCAATCGAAGGTCAGGGAGCAATCAGCCCCAGCATTTT. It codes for CASNRRSGSNQPQHF.

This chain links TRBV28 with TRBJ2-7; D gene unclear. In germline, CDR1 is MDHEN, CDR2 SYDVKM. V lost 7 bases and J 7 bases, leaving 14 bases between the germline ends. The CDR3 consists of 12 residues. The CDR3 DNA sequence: TGTGCCAGCACCCCAAACCCTCGTGAGCAGTACTTC. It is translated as CASTPNPREQYF. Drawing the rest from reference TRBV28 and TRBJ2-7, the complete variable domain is DVKVTQSSRYLVKRTGEKVFLECVQDMDHENMFWYRQDPGLGLRLIYFSYDVKMKEKGDIPEGYSVSREKKERFSLILESASTNQTSMYLCASTPNPREQYFGPGTRLTVT.

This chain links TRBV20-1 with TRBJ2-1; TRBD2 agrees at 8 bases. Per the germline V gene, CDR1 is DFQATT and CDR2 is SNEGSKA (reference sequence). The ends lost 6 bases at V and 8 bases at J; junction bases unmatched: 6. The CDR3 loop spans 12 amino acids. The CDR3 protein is CSASAGGDEQFF. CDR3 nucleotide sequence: TGCAGTGCCTCGGCGGGGGGCGATGAGCAGTTCTTC.

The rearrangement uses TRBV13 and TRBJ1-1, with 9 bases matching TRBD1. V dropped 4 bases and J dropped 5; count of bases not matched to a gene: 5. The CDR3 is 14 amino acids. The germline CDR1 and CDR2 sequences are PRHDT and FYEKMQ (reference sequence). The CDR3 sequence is CASSSGTGSTEAFF. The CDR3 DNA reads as TGTGCCAGCAGCTCCGGGACAGGGTCGACTGAAGCTTTCTTT.

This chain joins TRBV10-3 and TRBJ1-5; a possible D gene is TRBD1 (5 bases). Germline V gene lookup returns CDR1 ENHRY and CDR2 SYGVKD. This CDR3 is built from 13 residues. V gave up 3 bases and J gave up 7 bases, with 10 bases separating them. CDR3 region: CAISEERGQPQHF. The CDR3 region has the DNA TGTGCCATCAGTGAAGAGAGGGGACAGCCCCAGCATTTT.

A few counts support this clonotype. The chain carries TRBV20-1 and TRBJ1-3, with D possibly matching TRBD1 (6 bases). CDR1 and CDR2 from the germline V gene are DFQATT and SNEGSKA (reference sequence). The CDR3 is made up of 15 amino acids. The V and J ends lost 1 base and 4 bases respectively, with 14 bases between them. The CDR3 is CSARAFWGPGNTIYF. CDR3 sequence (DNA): TGCAGTGCTAGAGCCTTTTGGGGGCCAGGAAACACCATATATTTT.

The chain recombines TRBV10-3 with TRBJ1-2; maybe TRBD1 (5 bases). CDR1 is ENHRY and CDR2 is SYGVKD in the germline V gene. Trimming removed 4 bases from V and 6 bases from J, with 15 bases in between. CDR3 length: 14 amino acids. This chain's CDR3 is CAISGFRRVNGYTF. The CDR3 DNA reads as TGTGCCATCAGTGGATTCCGCAGGGTAAATGGCTACACCTTC.